Shown below are 7 T cell receptor beta chains from a single sample sequenced in a study of OX40 agonist ivuxolimab in advanced cancers. Using immunoSEQ multiplex PCR, the repertoire was profiled, and TCRdb retains in-frame clones only, with some absent. The data show tens of thousands of clones, roughly four fifths seen once. This material consisted of CD4+ or CD8+ T cells sorted from blood, taken in a trial of the OX40 agonist ivuxolimab. Every receptor here comes from an adult with an advanced solid tumor such as melanoma, head and neck, liver or kidney cancer.

This clone was counted only a few times. The gene calls are TRBV29-1 and TRBJ1-1, with 7 bases fitting TRBD1. This CDR3 contains 13 residues. Trimming at V came to 6 bases and at J to 1 base, leaving 5 bases not matched to a gene. Germline loops: CDR1 SQVTM, CDR2 ANQGSEA. The CDR3 coding sequence is TGCAGCGTCGCGGACAGGCCGAACACTGAAGCTTTCTTT. Its translation: CSVADRPNTEAFF.

The chain has TRBV5-1 and TRBJ2-5; weak D call: TRBD1 (5 bases). Trimming removed 5 bases at V and 2 bases at J, with 10 bases between. Per the germline V gene, CDR1 is SGHRS and CDR2 is YFSETQ. This CDR3 is 13 amino acids long. The CDR3 DNA follows: TGCGCCAGCAGTCGCAGACAGCAAGAGACCCAGTACTTC. This encodes CASSRRQQETQYF.

This CDR3 is CASSRGTTQETQYF. In DNA form, the CDR3 reads TGCGCCAGCAGCCGGGGGACCACTCAAGAGACCCAGTACTTC. The V gene is TRBV5-1, the J gene TRBJ2-5; possible D gene TRBD2, 6 bases. CDR1 is SGHRS, CDR2 YFSETQ, per germline. The CDR3 contains 14 residues. V was shortened by 4 bases and J by 2 bases, with 12 bases between the two germline ends.

V is TRBV2 and J is TRBJ1-1, with 7 bases that match TRBD1. V shed 7 bases, J shed 0 bases, and the junction held 8 bases outside the gene matches. This CDR3 region has 15 residues. Germline V gives CDR1 SNHLY, CDR2 FYNNEI. DNA of the CDR3: TGTGCCAGCACCCTAAGACAGGGAATGAACACTGAAGCTTTCTTT. Residues: CASTLRQGMNTEAFF.

The chain joins TRBV7-3 to TRBJ2-2; tentatively, D is TRBD2 (5 bases). The CDR3 runs to 16 residues. Looked up from germline, CDR1 is SGHTA and CDR2 is FQGTGA. The V and J ends lost 3 bases and 2 bases respectively, with 13 bases between them. The chain's CDR3 is CASSFERAPNTGELFF. Here the CDR3 DNA reads TGTGCCAGCAGCTTCGAGAGGGCCCCTAACACCGGGGAGCTGTTTTTT.

The rearrangement links TRBV27 to TRBJ1-4, with D possibly matching TRBD1 (5 bases). Trimming took off 6 bases at V and 0 bases at J, with 11 bases between the two ends. This CDR3 is built from 15 residues. CDR1 is MNHEY and CDR2 is SMNVEV in the germline V gene (reference sequence). CDR3 DNA sequence: TGTGCCAGCAGCGGGGGGGATGCAACTAATGAAAAACTGTTTTTT. Translation: CASSGGDATNEKLFF.

The chain joins TRBV5-5 to TRBJ2-3; possible D gene TRBD2, 7 bases. The V end was cut by 0 bases, the J end by 3 bases, with 11 bases between. The CDR3 spans 15 residues. Germline V gene data show CDR1 as SGHKS and CDR2 as YYEKEE (reference sequence). CDR3 DNA sequence: TGTGCCAGCAGCTTGGGTGGGGGGGCAACAGATACGCAGTATTTT. Translation gives CASSLGGGATDTQYF.